This T cell receptor (beta chain) was sequenced during a study of T cell repertoires and HLA-DP antigens. Study results and caveats: Previously undetected clones averaged about 33% and 55% against the two alleles respectively.

Clones were sequenced by immunoSEQ multiplex PCR, and TCRdb holds only the in-frame ones, with some missing. The data hold around 90,000 clones, with more than 75% observed a single time. Concerning this clone itself: Its antigen is undetermined.

V was pared by 7 bases and J by 4 bases, with 4 bases of the junction left unmatched. This CDR3 comprises 12 residues. In germline, CDR1 is SQVTM, CDR2 ANQGSEA. V usage is TRBV29-1 and J usage is TRBJ2-3, with TRBD2 matching over 8 bases. Material: CD4+ T cells from PBMCs. The TCR originated in a man aged 45-65 years in good health and CMV-seronegative. The CDR3 nucleotides read TGCAGCGATAGCGGGAACCCAGATACGCAGTATTTT. Amino acids: CSDSGNPDTQYF.